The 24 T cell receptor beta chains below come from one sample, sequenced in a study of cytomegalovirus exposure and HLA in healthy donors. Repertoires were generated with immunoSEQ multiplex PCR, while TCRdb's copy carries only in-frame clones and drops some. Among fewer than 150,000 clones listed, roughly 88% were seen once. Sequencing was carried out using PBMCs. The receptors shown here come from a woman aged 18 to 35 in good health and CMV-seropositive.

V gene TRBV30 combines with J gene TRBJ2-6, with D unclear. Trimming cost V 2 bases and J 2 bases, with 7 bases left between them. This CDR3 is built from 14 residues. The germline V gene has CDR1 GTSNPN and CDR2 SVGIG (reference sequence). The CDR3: CAWSSRAGANVLTF. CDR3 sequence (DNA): TGTGCCTGGAGTTCAAGAGCTGGGGCCAACGTCCTGACTTTC.

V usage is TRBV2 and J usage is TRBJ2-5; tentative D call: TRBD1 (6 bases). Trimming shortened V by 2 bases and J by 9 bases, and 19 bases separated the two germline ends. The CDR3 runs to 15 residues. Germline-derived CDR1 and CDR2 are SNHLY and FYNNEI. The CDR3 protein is CASSEINRAEVAQYF. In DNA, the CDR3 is TGTGCCAGCAGTGAAATCAACAGGGCCGAAGTGGCCCAGTACTTC. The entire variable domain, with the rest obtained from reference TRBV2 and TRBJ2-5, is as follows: EPEVTQTPSHQVTQMGQEVILRCVPISNHLYFYWYRQILGQKVEFLVSFYNNEISEKSEIFDDQFSVERPDGSNFTLKIRSTKLEDSAMYFCASSEINRAEVAQYFGPGTRLLVL.

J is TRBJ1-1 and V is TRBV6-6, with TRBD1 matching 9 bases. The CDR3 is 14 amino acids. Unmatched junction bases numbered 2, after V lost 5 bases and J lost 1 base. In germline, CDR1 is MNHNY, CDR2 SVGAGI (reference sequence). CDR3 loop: CASSDRGRNTEAFF. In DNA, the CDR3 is TGTGCCAGCAGTGACAGGGGGAGGAACACTGAAGCTTTCTTT.

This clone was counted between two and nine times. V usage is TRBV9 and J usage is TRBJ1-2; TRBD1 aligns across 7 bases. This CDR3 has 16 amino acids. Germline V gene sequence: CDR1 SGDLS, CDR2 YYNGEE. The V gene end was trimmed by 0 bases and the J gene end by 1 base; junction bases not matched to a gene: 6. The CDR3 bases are TGTGCCAGCAGCGTAGGGAGACAGGGATATAACTATGGCTACACCTTC. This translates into CASSVGRQGYNYGYTF.

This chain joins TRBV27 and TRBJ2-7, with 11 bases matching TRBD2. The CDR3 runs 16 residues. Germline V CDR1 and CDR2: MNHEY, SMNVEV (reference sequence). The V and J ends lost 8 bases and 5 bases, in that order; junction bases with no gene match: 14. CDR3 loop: CASQGATSGSSDEQYF. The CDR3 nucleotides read TGTGCCAGCCAGGGTGCCACTAGCGGGAGCTCGGACGAGCAGTACTTC.

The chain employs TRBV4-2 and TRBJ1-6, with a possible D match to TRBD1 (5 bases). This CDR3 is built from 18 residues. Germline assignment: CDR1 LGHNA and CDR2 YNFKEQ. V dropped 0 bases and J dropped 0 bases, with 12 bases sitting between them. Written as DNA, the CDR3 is TGTGCCAGCAGCCAAGAGGGGGGACCGAGCTCCTATAATTCACCCCTCCACTTT. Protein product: CASSQEGGPSSYNSPLHF.

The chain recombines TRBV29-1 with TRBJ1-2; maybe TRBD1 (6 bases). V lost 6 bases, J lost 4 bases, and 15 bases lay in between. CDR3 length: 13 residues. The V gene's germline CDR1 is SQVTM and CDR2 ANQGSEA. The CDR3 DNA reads TGCAGCGTCGAGCCTTTGACAGGCTATGGCTACACCTTC. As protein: CSVEPLTGYGYTF.

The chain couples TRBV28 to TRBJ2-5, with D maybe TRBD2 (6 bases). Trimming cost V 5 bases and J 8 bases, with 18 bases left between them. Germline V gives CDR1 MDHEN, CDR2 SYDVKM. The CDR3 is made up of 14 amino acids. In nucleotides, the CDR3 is TGTGCCAGCAGTACTCTAGCGTACGATGGAACCCAGTACTTC. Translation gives CASSTLAYDGTQYF.

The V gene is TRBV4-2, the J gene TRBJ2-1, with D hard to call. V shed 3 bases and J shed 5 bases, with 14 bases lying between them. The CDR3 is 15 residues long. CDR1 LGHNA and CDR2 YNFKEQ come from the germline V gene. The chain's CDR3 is CASSHAANVNNEQFF. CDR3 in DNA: TGTGCCAGCAGCCACGCCGCGAATGTCAACAATGAGCAGTTCTTC.

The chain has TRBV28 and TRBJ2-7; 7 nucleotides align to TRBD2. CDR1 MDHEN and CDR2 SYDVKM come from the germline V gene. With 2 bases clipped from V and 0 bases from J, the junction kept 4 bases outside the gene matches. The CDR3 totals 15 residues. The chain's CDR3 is CASSLPTSVSYEQYF. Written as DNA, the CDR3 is TGTGCCAGCAGTTTACCTACTAGCGTCTCCTACGAGCAGTACTTC.

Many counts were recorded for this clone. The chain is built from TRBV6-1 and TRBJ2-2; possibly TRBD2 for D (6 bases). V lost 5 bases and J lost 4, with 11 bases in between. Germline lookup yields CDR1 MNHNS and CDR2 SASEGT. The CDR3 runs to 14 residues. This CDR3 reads CASSRDLSTGELFF. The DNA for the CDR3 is TGTGCCAGCAGTCGGGACTTATCCACCGGGGAGCTGTTTTTT.

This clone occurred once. CDR3 in DNA: TGTGCCAGCAGTAACAAGTCTAACTATGGCTACACCTTC. Translated: CASSNKSNYGYTF. V usage is TRBV5-4 and J usage is TRBJ1-2; D is uncertain. CDR1 is SGHNT, CDR2 YYREEE, per germline (reference sequence). This CDR3 has 13 amino acids. V dropped 5 bases and J dropped 0 bases, with 8 bases sitting between them.

The CDR3 region is CASSSLGAGNTEAFF. DNA of the CDR3: TGTGCCAGCAGCTCTTTAGGGGCAGGGAACACTGAAGCTTTCTTT. The V call is TRBV13, the J call TRBJ1-1, with D tentatively TRBD1 (5 bases). V was trimmed by 4 bases and J by 1 base, leaving 13 bases between them. Germline CDR1 PRHDT, CDR2 FYEKMQ (reference sequence). The CDR3 runs to 15 residues.

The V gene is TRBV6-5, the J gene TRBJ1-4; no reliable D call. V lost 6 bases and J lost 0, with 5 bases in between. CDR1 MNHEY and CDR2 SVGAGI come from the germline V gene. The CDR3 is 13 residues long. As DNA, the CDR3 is TGTGCCAGCAGCAGGTCAACTAATGAAAAACTGTTTTTT. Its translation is CASSRSTNEKLFF.

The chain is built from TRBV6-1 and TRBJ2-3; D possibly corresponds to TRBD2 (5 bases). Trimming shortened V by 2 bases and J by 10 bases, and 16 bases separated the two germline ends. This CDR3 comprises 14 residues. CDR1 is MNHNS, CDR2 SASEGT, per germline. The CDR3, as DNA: TGTGCCAGCAGTGAAAGCCAGGCCGGAGGTGCGCAGTATTTT. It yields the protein CASSESQAGGAQYF.

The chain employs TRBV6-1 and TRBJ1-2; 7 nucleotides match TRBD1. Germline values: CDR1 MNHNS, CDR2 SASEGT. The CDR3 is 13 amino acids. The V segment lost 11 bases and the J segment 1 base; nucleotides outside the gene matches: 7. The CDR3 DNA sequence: TGTGCCGGACGACAGGGAGGTAACTATGGCTACACCTTC. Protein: CAGRQGGNYGYTF.

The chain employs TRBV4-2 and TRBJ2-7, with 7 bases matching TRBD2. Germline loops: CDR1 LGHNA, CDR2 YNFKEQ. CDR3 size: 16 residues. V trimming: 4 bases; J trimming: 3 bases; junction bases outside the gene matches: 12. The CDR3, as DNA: TGTGCCAGCAGCCGGATGTTGGGGGGGGTAGGCTACGAGCAGTACTTC. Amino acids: CASSRMLGGVGYEQYF.

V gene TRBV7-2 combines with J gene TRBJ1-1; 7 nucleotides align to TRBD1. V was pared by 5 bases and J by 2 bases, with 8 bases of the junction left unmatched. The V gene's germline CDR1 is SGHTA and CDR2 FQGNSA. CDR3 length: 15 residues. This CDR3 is CASSPGTASNTEAFF. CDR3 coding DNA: TGTGCCAGCAGCCCCGGGACAGCATCTAACACTGAAGCTTTCTTT.

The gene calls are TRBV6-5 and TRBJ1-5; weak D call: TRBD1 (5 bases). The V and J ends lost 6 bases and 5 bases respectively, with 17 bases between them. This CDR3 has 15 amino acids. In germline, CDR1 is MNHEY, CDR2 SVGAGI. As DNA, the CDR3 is TGTGCCAGCAGCTCAACAGGTGTCATTGATCAGCCCCAGCATTTT. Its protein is CASSSTGVIDQPQHF.

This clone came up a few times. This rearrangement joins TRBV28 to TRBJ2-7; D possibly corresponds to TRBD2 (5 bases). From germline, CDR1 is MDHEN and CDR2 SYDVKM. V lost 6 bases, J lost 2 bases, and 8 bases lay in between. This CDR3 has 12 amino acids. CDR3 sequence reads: CASSRGTYEQYF. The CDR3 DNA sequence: TGTGCCAGCAGCCGGGGAACCTACGAGCAGTACTTC.

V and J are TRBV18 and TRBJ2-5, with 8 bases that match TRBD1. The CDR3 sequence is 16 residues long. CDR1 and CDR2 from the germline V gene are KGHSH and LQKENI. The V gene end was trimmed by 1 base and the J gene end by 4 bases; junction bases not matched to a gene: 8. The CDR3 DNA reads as TGTGCCAGCTCACCACTGACAGGGGTACGGGGAGAGACCCAGTACTTC. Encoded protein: CASSPLTGVRGETQYF. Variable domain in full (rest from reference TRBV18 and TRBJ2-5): NAGVMQNPRHLVRRRGQEARLRCSPMKGHSHVYWYRQLPEEGLKFMVYLQKENIIDESGMPKERFSAEFPKEGPSILRIQQVVRGDSAAYFCASSPLTGVRGETQYFGPGTRLLVL.

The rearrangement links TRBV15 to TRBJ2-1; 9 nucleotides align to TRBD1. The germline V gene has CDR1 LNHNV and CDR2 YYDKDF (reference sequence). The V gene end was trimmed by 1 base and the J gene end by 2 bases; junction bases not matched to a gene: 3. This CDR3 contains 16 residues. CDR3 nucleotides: TGTGCCACCAGCAGAGTTACAGGGGGCACCTACAATGAGCAGTTCTTC. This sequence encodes CATSRVTGGTYNEQFF. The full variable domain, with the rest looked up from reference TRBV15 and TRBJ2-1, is DAMVIQNPRYQVTQFGKPVTLSCSQTLNHNVMYWYQQKSSQAPKLLFHYYDKDFNNEADTPDNFQSRRPNTSFCFLDIRSPGLGDTAMYLCATSRVTGGTYNEQFFGPGTRLTVL.

DNA for the CDR3: TGTGCCAGCAGCTTCCGACTAGCCGGGGGGATAGATACGCAGTATTTT. This sequence encodes CASSFRLAGGIDTQYF. The chain joins TRBV5-6 to TRBJ2-3, with 7 bases matching TRBD2. J lost 5 bases, V lost 2 bases, and 11 bases had no gene match. The CDR3 contains 16 residues. Per germline, CDR1 SGHDT and CDR2 YYEEEE. Variable domain in full (rest from reference TRBV5-6 and TRBJ2-3): DAGVTQSPTHLIKTRGQQVTLRCSPKSGHDTVSWYQQALGQGPQFIFQYYEEEERQRGNFPDRFSGHQFPNYSSELNVNALLLGDSALYLCASSFRLAGGIDTQYFGPGTRLTVL.

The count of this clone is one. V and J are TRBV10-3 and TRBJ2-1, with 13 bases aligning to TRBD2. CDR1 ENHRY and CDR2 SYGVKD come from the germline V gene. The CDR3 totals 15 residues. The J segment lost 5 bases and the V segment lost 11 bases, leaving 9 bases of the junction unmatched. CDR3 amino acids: CASRLAGGSNNEQFF. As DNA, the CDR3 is TGTGCCTCCCGACTAGCGGGGGGATCTAACAATGAGCAGTTCTTC.